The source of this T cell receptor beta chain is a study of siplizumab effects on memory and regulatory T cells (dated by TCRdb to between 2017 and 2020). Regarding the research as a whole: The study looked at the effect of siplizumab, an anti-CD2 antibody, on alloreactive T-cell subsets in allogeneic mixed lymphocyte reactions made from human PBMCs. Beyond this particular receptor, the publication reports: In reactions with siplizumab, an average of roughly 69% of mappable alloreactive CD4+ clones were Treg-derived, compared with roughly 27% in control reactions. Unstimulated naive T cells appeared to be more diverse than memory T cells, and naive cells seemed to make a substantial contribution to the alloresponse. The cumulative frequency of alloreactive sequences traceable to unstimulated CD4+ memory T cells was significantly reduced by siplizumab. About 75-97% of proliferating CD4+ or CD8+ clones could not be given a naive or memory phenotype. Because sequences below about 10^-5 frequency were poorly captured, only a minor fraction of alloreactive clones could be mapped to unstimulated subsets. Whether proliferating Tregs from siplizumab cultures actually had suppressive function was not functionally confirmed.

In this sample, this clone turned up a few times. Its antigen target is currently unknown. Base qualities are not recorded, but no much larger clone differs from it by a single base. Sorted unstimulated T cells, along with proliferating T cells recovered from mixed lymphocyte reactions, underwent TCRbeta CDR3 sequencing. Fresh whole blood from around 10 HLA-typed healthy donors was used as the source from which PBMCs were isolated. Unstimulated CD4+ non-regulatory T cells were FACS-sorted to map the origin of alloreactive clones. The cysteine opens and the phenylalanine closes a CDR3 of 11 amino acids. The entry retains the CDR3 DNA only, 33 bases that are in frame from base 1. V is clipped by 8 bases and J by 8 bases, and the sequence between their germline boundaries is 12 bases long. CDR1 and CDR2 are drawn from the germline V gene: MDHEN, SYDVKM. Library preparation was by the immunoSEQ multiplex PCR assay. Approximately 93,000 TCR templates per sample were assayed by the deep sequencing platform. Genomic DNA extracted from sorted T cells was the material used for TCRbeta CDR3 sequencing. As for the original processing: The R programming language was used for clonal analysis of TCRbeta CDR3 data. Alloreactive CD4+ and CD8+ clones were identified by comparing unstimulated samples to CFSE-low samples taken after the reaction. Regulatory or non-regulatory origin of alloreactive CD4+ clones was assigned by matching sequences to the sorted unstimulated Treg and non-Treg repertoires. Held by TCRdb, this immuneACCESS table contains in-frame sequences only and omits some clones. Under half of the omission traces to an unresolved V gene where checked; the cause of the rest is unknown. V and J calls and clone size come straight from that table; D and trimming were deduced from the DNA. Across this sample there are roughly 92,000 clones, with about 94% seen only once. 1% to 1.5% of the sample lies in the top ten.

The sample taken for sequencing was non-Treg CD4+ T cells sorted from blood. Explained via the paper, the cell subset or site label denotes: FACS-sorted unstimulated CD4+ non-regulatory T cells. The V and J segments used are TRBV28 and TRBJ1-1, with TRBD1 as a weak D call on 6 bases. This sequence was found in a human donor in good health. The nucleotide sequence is TGTGCCAGCCTGACAGGAAGGGAAGCTTTCTTT. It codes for CASLTGREAFF.